The 6 T cell receptor beta chains below all came from one sample that was sequenced in a study of blood T cell repertoires in COVID-19. Some clones are missing from TCRdb's copy, which holds only in-frame ones; the method was immunoSEQ multiplex PCR. The table lists 210,000 or so clones, around nine tenths of them singletons. Input material: peripheral blood. The receptors were gathered from a woman in her thirties or forties with acute or convalescent COVID-19.

This rearrangement joins TRBV6-5 to TRBJ1-3, with 9 bases matching TRBD1. The J segment lost 2 bases and the V segment lost 6 bases, leaving 2 bases of the junction unmatched. Germline values: CDR1 MNHEY, CDR2 SVGAGI. The CDR3 contains 14 residues. Written as DNA, the CDR3 is TGTGCCAGCAGACGACAGGGGGCTGGAAACACCATATATTTT. Translated: CASRRQGAGNTIYF.

The gene calls are TRBV2 and TRBJ2-3; possible D gene TRBD1, 7 bases. V was shortened by 3 bases and J by 3 bases, with 13 bases between the two germline ends. The V gene's germline CDR1 is SNHLY and CDR2 FYNNEI. This CDR3 spans 15 amino acids. The CDR3 protein is CASSETRGRTDTQYF. The CDR3 DNA reads TGTGCCAGCAGTGAGACCAGGGGGAGGACAGATACGCAGTATTTT.

V and J are TRBV10-1 and TRBJ1-5; TRBD1 might be the D (6 bases). The CDR3 sequence is 16 residues long. V was pared by 6 bases and J by 0 bases, with 15 bases between. Germline CDR1 WNHNN, CDR2 SYGVQD (reference sequence). CDR3 DNA sequence: TGCGCCAGCAGGCAGAGGGGGACGTATAGCAATCAGCCCCAGCATTTT. Its translation: CASRQRGTYSNQPQHF.

CDR3 DNA sequence: TGTGCCATCTTCACCGGGGATTTCCCCCTTCGAGCCAAAAACATTCAGTACTTC. Translation gives CAIFTGDFPLRAKNIQYF. The V and J genes are TRBV10-3 and TRBJ2-4; TRBD2 might be the D (5 bases). Trimming stripped 8 bases from V and 0 bases from J, with 23 bases between. Germline assignment: CDR1 ENHRY and CDR2 SYGVKD. The CDR3 consists of 18 residues.

The rearrangement joins TRBV5-6 to TRBJ2-5; 12 nucleotides line up with TRBD2. The CDR3 runs 18 residues. V trimming: 3 bases; J trimming: 0 bases; junction bases outside the gene matches: 9. Germline V gene lookup returns CDR1 SGHDT and CDR2 YYEEEE. The CDR3 coding sequence is TGTGCCAGCAGCTCCACCTGGCTAGCGGGGGGGAACCAAGAGACCCAGTACTTC. Its translation is CASSSTWLAGGNQETQYF.

Here the CDR3 reads CASSQDGYRGRYNEQFF. The CDR3 DNA sequence: TGCGCCAGCAGCCAAGATGGGTACAGGGGGAGGTACAATGAGCAGTTCTTC. The J gene is TRBJ2-1, the V gene TRBV4-1; 8 bases match TRBD1. The V gene's germline CDR1 is MGHRA and CDR2 YSYEKL. Germline trimming cut 0 bases from V and 4 bases from J; bases unmatched to any gene: 8. CDR3 length equals 17 residues.